The 9 T cell receptor beta chains reported below all come from one sample, sequenced in a study of blood T cell repertoires in COVID-19. TCRdb's copy holds only in-frame clones and misses some; the assay was immunoSEQ multiplex PCR. The sample yields about 210,000 clones, around 80% seen once. The sequencing sample was made of peripheral blood. The origin of the receptors is a woman aged 70-85 years with acute or convalescent COVID-19.

The V and J genes are TRBV6-5 and TRBJ2-5, with 10 bases fitting TRBD1. Trimming removed 0 bases from V and 4 bases from J; junction bases left unmatched: 5. This CDR3 is 16 amino acids long. CDR1 is MNHEY, CDR2 SVGAGI, per germline. The CDR3 loop reads CASSYSDRGGGETQYF. CDR3 bases: TGTGCCAGCAGTTACTCGGACAGGGGGGGAGGAGAGACCCAGTACTTC.

In its sample, this clone was seen a few times. The chain combines TRBV7-6 with TRBJ2-2; D is uncertain. Looked up from germline, CDR1 is SGHVS and CDR2 is FNYEAQ. The CDR3 length is 15 residues. V was trimmed by 1 base and J by 5 bases, leaving 11 bases between them. DNA for the CDR3: TGTGCCAGCAGCTTAGGAGGAGTCAGAACCGGGGAGCTGTTTTTT. Its protein is CASSLGGVRTGELFF.

V and J are TRBV5-4 and TRBJ2-5; tentative D call: TRBD2 (7 bases). This CDR3 has 17 amino acids. The germline gives CDR1 SGHNT, CDR2 YYREEE (reference sequence). Trimming shortened V by 3 bases and J by 4 bases, and 22 bases separated the two germline ends. The CDR3 coding sequence is TGTGCCAGCAGCTCGGGGGCCGTCGGGGGGCGGAGAGAGACCCAGTACTTC. This sequence encodes CASSSGAVGGRRETQYF.

J is TRBJ1-2 and V is TRBV2; possibly TRBD1 for D (5 bases). Trimming took 4 bases from V and 7 from J, leaving 19 bases between them. Germline V CDR1 and CDR2: SNHLY, FYNNEI. The CDR3 covers 15 residues. CDR3 nucleotides: TGTGCCAGCAGTGGTGGGCAGGGCATTACTGCTGGCTACACCTTC. Amino acid sequence: CASSGGQGITAGYTF.

The rearrangement joins TRBV19 to TRBJ2-3, with 9 bases aligning to TRBD2. Germline loops: CDR1 LNHDA, CDR2 SQIVND (reference sequence). This CDR3 region has 14 residues. V lost 10 bases, J lost 2 bases, and 7 bases stayed unmatched. CDR3: CATISGGPTDTQYF. The CDR3 DNA sequence: TGTGCCACCATAAGCGGGGGGCCCACAGATACGCAGTATTTT.

The J gene is TRBJ1-1, the V gene TRBV14, with D perhaps matching TRBD1 (6 bases). V dropped 4 bases and J dropped 7 bases, with 13 bases sitting between them. Germline V CDR1 and CDR2: SGHDN, FVKESK. The CDR3 contains 13 residues. This chain's CDR3 is CASSPKGQIEAFF. The CDR3 DNA reads as TGTGCCAGCAGCCCGAAAGGACAGATTGAAGCTTTCTTT. The full variable domain, in which reference TRBV14 and TRBJ1-1 provide the parts outside the CDR3, is EAGVTQFPSHSVIEKGQTVTLRCDPISGHDNLYWYRRVMGKEIKFLLHFVKESKQDESGMPNNRFLAERTGGTYSTLKVQPAELEDSGVYFCASSPKGQIEAFFGQGTRLTVV.

This chain joins TRBV5-1 and TRBJ2-5; 10 nucleotides match TRBD1. Germline CDR1 SGHRS, CDR2 YFSETQ. The CDR3 runs 15 residues. With 2 bases clipped from V and 3 bases from J, the junction kept 4 bases outside the gene matches. CDR3 nucleotides: TGCGCCAGCAGCTTATCCGGGACAGGGGAAGAGACCCAGTACTTC. The encoded protein is CASSLSGTGEETQYF. The full variable domain, rest sourced from reference TRBV5-1 and TRBJ2-5, is KAGVTQTPRYLIKTRGQQVTLSCSPISGHRSVSWYQQTPGQGLQFLFEYFSETQRNKGNFPGRFSGRQFSNSRSEMNVSTLELGDSALYLCASSLSGTGEETQYFGPGTRLLVL.

The genes are TRBV30 and TRBJ2-5; the match to TRBD2 covers 12 bases. The germline CDR1 and CDR2 sequences are GTSNPN and SVGIG (reference sequence). There are 16 residues in the CDR3. Trimming cost V 2 bases and J 4 bases; bases outside gene matches: 8. This CDR3 is CAWSPLTSGGGETQYF. The CDR3, as DNA: TGTGCCTGGAGTCCGTTGACTAGCGGGGGTGGAGAGACCCAGTACTTC. Combining the CDR3 with reference TRBV30 and TRBJ2-5 gives the whole variable domain SQTIHQWPATLVQPVGSPLSLECTVEGTSNPNLYWYRQAAGRGLQLLFYSVGIGQISSEVPQNLSASRPQDRQFILSSKKLLLSDSGFYLCAWSPLTSGGGETQYFGPGTRLLVL.

The V and J genes are TRBV18 and TRBJ1-1; maybe TRBD1 (5 bases). CDR3 length equals 13 residues. Germline V CDR1 and CDR2: KGHSH, LQKENI. V lost 5 bases, J lost 7 bases, and 14 bases lay in between. CDR3 nucleotides: TGTGCCAGCTCAGAACGACAGAAAAATGAAGCTTTCTTT. Protein sequence: CASSERQKNEAFF.